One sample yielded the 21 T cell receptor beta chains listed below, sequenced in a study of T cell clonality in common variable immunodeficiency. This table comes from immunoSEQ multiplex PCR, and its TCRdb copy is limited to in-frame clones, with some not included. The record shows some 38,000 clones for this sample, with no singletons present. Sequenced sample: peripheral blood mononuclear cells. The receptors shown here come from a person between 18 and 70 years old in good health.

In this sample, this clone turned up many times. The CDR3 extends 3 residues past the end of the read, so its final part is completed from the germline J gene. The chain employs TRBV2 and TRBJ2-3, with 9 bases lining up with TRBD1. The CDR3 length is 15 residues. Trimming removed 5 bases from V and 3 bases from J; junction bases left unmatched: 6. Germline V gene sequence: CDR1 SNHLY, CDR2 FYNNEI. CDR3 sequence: CASSIRQGGTDTQYF. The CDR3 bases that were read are TGTGCCAGCAGTATCCGACAGGGGGGGACAGATACG.

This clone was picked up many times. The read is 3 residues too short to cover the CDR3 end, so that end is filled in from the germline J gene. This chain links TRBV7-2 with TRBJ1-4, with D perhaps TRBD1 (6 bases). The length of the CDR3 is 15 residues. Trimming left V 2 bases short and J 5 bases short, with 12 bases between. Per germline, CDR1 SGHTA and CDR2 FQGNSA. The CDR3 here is CASSLQYRENEKLFF. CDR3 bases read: TGTGCCAGCAGCTTACAGTACAGGGAGAATGAAAAA.

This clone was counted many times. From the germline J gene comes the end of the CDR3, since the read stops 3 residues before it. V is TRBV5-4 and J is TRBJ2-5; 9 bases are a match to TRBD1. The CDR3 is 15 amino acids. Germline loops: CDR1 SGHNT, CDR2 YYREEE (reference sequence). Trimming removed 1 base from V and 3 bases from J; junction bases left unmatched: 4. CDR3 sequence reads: CASSLPGTGKETQYF. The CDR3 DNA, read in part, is TGTGCCAGCAGCTTGCCGGGGACAGGGAAAGAGACC.

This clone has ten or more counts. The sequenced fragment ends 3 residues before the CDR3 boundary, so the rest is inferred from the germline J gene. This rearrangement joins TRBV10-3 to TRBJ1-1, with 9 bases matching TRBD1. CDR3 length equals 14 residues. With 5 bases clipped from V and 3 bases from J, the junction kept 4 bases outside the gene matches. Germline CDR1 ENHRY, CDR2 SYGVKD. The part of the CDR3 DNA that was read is TGTGCCATCAGTAGACAGGGGGGGGACACTGAA. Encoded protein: CAISRQGGDTE. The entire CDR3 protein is CAISRQGGDTEAFF.

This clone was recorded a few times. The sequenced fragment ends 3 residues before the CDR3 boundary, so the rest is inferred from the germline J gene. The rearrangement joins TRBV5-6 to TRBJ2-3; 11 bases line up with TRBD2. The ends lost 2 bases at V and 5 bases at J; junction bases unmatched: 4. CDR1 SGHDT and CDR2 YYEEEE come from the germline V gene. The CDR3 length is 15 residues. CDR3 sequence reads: CASSFSGGEGDTQYF. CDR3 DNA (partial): TGTGCCAGCAGCTTTAGCGGGGGGGAGGGAGATACG.

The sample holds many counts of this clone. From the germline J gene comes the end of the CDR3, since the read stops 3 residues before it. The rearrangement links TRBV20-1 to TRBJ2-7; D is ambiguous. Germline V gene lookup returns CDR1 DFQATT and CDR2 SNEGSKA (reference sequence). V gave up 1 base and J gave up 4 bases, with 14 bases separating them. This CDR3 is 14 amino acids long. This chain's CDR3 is CSARGPSPGYEQYF. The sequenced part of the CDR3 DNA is TGCAGTGCTAGAGGACCCTCCCCCGGGTACGAG.

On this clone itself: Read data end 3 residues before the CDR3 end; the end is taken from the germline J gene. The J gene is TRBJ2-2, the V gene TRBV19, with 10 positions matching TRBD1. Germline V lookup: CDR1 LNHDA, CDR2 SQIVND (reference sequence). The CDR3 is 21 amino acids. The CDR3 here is CASSIARGGTGDLATNEKLFF. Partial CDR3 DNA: TGTGCCAGTAGTATAGCTCGGGGAGGGACAGGGGACCTTGCAACTAATGAAAAG.

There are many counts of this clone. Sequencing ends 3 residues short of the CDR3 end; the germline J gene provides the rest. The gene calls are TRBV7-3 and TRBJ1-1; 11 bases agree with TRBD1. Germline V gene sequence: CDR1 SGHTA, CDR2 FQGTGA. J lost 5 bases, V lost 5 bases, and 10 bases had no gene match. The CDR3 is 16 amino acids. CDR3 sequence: CASSHPGQGAGTEAFF. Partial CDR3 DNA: TGTGCCAGCAGCCATCCAGGACAGGGGGCGGGGACTGAA.

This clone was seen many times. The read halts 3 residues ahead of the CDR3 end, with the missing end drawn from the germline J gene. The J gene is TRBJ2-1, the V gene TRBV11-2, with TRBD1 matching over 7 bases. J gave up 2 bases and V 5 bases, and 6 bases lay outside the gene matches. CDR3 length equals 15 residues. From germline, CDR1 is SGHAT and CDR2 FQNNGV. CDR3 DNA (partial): TGTGCCAGCAGCCCAGGGGGTACCCCCTACAATGAG. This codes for CASSPGGTPYNE. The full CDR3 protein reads CASSPGGTPYNEQFF.

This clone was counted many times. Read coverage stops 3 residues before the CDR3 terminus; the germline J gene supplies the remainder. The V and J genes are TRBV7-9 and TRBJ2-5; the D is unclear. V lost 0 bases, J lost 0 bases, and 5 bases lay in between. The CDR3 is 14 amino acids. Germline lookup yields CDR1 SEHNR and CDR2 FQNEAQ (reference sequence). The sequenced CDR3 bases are TGTGCCAGCAGCTTAGCTGCGAACCAAGAGACC. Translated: CASSLAANQET. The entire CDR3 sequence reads CASSLAANQETQYF.

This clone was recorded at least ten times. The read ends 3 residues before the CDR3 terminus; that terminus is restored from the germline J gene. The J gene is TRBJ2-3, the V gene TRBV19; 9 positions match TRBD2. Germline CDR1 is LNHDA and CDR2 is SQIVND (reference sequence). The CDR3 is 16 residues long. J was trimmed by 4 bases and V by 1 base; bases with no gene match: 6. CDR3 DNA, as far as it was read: TGTGCCAGTAGTATAGGAGCGGGAGGACAGGCAGATACG. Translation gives CASSIGAGGQADT. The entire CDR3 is CASSIGAGGQADTQYF.

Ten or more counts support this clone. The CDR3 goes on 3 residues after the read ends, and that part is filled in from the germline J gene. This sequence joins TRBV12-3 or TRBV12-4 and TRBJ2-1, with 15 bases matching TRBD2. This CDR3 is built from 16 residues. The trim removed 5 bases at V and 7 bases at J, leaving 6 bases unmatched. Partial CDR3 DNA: TGTGCCAGCAGTCGAGGACTAGCGGGAGGGGCGAATGAG. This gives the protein CASSRGLAGGANE. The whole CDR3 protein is CASSRGLAGGANEQFF.

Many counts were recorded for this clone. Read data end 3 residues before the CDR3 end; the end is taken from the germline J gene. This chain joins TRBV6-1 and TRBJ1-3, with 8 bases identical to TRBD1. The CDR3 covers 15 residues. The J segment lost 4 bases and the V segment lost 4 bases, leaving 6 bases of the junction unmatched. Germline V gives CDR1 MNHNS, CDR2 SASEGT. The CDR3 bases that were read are TGTGCCAGCAGTGCTCAGGGGGCGGGAGGAAACACC. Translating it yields CASSAQGAGGNT. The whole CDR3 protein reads CASSAQGAGGNTIYF.

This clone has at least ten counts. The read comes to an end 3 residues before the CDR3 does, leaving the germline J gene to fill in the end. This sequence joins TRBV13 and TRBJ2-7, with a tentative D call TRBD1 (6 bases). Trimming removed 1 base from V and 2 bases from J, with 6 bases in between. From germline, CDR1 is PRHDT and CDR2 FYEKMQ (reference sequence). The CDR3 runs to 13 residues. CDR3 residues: CASSLAGAYEQYF. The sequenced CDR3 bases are TGTGCCAGCAGCTTAGCAGGGGCCTACGAG.

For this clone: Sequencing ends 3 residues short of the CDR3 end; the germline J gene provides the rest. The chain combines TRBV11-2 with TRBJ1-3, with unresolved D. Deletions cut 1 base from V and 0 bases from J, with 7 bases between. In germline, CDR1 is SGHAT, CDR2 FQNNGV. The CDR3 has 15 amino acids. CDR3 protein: CASSLGVSSGNTIYF. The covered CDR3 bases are TGTGCCAGCAGCTTAGGCGTGAGCTCTGGAAACACC. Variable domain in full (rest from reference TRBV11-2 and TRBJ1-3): EAGVAQSPRYKIIEKRQSVAFWCNPISGHATLYWYQQILGQGPKLLIQFQNNGVVDDSQLPKDRFSAERLKGVDSTLKIQPAKLEDSAVYLCASSLGVSSGNTIYFGEGSWLTVV.

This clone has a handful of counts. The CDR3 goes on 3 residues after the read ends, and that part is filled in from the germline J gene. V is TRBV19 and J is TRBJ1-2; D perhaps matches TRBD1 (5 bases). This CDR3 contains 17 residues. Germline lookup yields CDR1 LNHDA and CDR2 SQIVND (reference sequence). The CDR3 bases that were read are TGTGCCAGTAGTATAGATCTACTAGCGGGGGTCACAGATACC. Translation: CASSIDLLAGVTDT. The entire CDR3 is CASSIDLLAGVTDTYTF.

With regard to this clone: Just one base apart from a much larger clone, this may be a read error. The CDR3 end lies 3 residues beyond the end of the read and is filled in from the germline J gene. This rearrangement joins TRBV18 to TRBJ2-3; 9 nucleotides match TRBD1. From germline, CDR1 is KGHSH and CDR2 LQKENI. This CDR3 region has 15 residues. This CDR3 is CASSPGTGKTQPQYF. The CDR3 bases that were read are TGTGCCAGCTCCCCCGGGACAGGGAAGACTCAGCCG.

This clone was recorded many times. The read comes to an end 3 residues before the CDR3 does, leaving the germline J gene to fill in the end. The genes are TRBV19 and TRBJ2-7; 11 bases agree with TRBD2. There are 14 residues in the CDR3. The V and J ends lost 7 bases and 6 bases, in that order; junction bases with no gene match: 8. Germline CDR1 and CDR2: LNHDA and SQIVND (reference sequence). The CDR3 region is CASTSFGLAGEQYF. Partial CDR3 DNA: TGTGCCAGTACCTCATTTGGACTAGCGGGCGAG. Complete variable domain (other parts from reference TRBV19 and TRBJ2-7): DGGITQSPKYLFRKEGQNVTLSCEQNLNHDAMYWYRQDPGQGLRLIYYSQIVNDFQKGDIAEGYSVSREKKESFPLTVTSAQKNPTAFYLCASTSFGLAGEQYFGPGTRLTVT.

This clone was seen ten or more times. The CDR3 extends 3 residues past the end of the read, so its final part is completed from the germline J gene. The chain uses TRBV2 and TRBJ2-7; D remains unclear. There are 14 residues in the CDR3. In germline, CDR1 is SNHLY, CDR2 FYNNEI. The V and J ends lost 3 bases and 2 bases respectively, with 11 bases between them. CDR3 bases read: TGTGCCAGCAGTGACCAGTTTCCCACCTACGAG. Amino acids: CASSDQFPTYE. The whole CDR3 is CASSDQFPTYEQYF.

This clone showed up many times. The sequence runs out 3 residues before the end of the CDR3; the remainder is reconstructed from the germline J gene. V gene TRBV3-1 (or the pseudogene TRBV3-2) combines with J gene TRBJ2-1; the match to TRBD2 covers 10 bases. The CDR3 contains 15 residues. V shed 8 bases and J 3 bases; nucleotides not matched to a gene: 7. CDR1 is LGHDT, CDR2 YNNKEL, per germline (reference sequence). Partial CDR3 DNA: TGTGCCAGCGGGTTCCGACTAGCGGGCTACAATGAG. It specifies CASGFRLAGYNE. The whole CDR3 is CASGFRLAGYNEQFF.

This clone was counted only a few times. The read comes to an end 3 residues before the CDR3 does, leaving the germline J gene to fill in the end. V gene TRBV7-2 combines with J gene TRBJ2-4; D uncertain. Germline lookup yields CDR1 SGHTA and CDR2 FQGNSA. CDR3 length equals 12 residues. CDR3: CASSPDLGGQYF. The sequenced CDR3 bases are TGTGCCAGCAGCCCCGACTTGGGTGGT. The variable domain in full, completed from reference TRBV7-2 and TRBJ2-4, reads GAGVSQSPSNKVTEKGKDVELRCDPISGHTALYWYRQSLGQGLEFLIYFQGNSAPDKSGLPSDRFSAERTGGSVSTLTIQRTQQEDSAVYLCASSPDLGGQYFGAGTRLSVL.